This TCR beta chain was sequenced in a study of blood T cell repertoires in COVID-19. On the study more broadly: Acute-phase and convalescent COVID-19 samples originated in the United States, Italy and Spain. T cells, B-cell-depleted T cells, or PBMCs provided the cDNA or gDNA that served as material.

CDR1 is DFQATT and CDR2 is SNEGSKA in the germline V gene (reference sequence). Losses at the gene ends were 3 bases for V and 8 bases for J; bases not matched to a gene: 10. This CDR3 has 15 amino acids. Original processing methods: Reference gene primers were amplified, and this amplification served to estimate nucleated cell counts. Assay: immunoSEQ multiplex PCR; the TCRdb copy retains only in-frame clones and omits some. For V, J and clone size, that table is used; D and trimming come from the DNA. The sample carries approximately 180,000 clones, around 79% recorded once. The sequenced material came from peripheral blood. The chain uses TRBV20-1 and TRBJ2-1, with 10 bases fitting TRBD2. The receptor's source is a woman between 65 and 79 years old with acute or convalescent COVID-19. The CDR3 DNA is TGCAGTGCTAGTGGGGCTAGCGGGAGTTCCCATGAGCAGTTCTTC. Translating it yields CSASGASGSSHEQFF.